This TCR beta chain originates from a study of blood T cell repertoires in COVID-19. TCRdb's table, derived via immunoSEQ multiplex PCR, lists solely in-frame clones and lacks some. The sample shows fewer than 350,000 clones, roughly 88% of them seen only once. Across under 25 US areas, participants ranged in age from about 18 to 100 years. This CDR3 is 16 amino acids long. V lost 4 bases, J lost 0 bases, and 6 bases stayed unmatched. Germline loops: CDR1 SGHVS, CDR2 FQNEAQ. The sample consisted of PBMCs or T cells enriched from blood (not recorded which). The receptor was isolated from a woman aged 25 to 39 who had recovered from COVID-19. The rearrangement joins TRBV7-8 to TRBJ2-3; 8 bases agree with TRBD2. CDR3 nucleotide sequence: TGTGCCAGCAGCTACTCGCGGGGGGCCAGCACAGATACGCAGTATTTT. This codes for CASSYSRGASTDTQYF. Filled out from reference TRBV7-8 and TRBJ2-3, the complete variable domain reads GAGVSQSPRYKVAKRGQDVALRCDPISGHVSLFWYQQALGQGPEFLTYFQNEAQLDKSGLPSDRFFAERPEGSVSTLKIQRTQQEDSAVYLCASSYSRGASTDTQYFGPGTRLTVL.